Each of the 4 T cell receptor beta chains below was sequenced from the same sample in a study of control samples from healthy donors and cancer patients. The data were produced by immunoSEQ multiplex PCR, yet TCRdb's version contains in-frame clones alone and is incomplete. The table has 100,000 to 150,000 clones, 75% to 95% seen once. Sequencing was carried out using blood. The receptors come from a man between 35 and 55 years old in good health.

This clone has just one count. The DNA of the CDR3 is TGTGCCAGTATTGACTCCGGCCGGTCCAACACTGAAGCTTTCTTT. Amino acid sequence: CASIDSGRSNTEAFF. The chain uses TRBV19 and TRBJ1-1; D is ambiguous. Germline V lookup: CDR1 LNHDA, CDR2 SQIVND (reference sequence). CDR3 length equals 15 residues. Trimming cost V 7 bases and J 2 bases, with 17 bases left between them.

CDR3 amino acids: CASSLSGLGEGYF. CDR3 nucleotide sequence: TGTGCCAGCAGTTTATCCGGCCTAGGCGAAGGGTATTTT. The chain employs TRBV27 and TRBJ2-3, with D uncertain. Germline V gene sequence: CDR1 MNHEY, CDR2 SMNVEV (reference sequence). The CDR3 extends over 13 amino acids. V was pared by 0 bases and J by 14 bases, with 15 bases between.

The chain carries TRBV3-1 (or the pseudogene TRBV3-2) and TRBJ2-1; D is uncertain. CDR1 and CDR2 from the germline V gene are LGHDT and YNNKEL (reference sequence). The CDR3 consists of 15 residues. V was trimmed by 0 bases and J by 5 bases, leaving 11 bases between them. The CDR3 bases are TGTGCCAGCAGCCAAGACGGGCTCATCAACAATGAGCAGTTCTTC. It encodes CASSQDGLINNEQFF.

This clone appeared once. The chain carries TRBV29-1 and TRBJ2-1; TRBD2 agrees at 10 bases. This CDR3 region has 15 residues. The ends lost 8 bases at V and 3 bases at J; junction bases unmatched: 10. Germline assignment: CDR1 SQVTM and CDR2 ANQGSEA. The CDR3 region is CSTSLAGGRYNEQFF. The CDR3 region has the DNA TGCAGCACCTCCTTAGCGGGGGGCCGCTACAATGAGCAGTTCTTC.